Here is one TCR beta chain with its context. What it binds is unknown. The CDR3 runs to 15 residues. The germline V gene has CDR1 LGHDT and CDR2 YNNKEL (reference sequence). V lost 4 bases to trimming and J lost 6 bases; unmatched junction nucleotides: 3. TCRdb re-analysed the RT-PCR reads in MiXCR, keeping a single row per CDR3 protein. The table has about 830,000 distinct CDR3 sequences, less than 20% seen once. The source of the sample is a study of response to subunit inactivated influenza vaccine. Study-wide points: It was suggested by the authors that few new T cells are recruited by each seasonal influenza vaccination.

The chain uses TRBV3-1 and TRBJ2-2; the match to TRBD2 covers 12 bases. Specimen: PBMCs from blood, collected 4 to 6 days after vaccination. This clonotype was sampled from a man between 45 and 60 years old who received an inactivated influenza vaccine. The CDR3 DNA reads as TGTGCCAGCAGCCCGCCTAGCGGGAGGGCCGGGGAGCTGTTTTTT. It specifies CASSPPSGRAGELFF.